The 30 T cell receptor beta chains below come from one sample, sequenced in a study of cytotoxic CD8 clonotypes in ibrutinib-treated CLL. Here immunoSEQ multiplex PCR was the method, and the copy in TCRdb shows in-frame clones only, minus some. The sample records 50,000 to 75,000 clones, roughly 70% being singletons. The sample in question was PBMCs, obtained after 12 months of ibrutinib treatment. Receptors were obtained from a human donor with chronic lymphocytic leukemia.

This chain uses TRBV5-6 with TRBJ2-1; the D gene is possibly TRBD2 (6 bases). The CDR3 totals 13 residues. Germline V lookup: CDR1 SGHDT, CDR2 YYEEEE. Trimming cost V 0 bases and J 5 bases, with 6 bases left between them. CDR3 sequence reads: CASSLERDNEQFF. The CDR3 DNA reads TGTGCCAGCAGCTTGGAGCGGGACAATGAGCAGTTCTTC. The full variable domain, completed using reference TRBV5-6 and TRBJ2-1, is DAGVTQSPTHLIKTRGQQVTLRCSPKSGHDTVSWYQQALGQGPQFIFQYYEEEERQRGNFPDRFSGHQFPNYSSELNVNALLLGDSALYLCASSLERDNEQFFGPGTRLTVL.

The chain has TRBV5-4 and TRBJ2-2; 12 positions match TRBD2. The V segment lost 4 bases and the J segment 4 bases; nucleotides outside the gene matches: 8. Germline CDR1 SGHNT, CDR2 YYREEE (reference sequence). There are 17 residues in the CDR3. The DNA of the CDR3 is TGTGCCAGCAGCCCACTATCTAGCGGGAGGGGCACCGGGGAGCTGTTTTTT. It is translated as CASSPLSSGRGTGELFF. The complete variable domain, with remaining parts taken from reference TRBV5-4 and TRBJ2-2, reads ETGVTQSPTHLIKTRGQQVTLRCSSQSGHNTVSWYQQALGQGPQFIFQYYREEENGRGNFPPRFSGLQFPNYSSELNVNALELDDSALYLCASSPLSSGRGTGELFFGEGSRLTVL.

This rearrangement joins TRBV9 to TRBJ2-1; 11 nucleotides align to TRBD2. Trimming removed 2 bases from V and 7 bases from J; junction bases left unmatched: 5. The CDR3 covers 15 residues. The germline V gene has CDR1 SGDLS and CDR2 YYNGEE. The CDR3 reads CASSVATSGKNEQFF. In DNA form, the CDR3 reads TGTGCCAGCAGCGTCGCGACTAGCGGGAAAAATGAGCAGTTCTTC.

The chain couples TRBV6-6 to TRBJ2-7; D ambiguous. Germline CDR1 and CDR2: MNHNY and SVGAGI (reference sequence). Trimming removed 7 bases at V and 0 bases at J, with 13 bases between. This CDR3 has 14 residues. The CDR3: CASTLNALSYEQYF. The CDR3 nucleotides are TGTGCCAGCACCCTAAATGCCCTCTCCTACGAGCAGTACTTC.

The chain is built from TRBV13 and TRBJ2-3, with 7 bases matching TRBD2. V lost 5 bases, J lost 2 bases, and 7 bases stayed unmatched. CDR1 is PRHDT and CDR2 is FYEKMQ in the germline V gene (reference sequence). This CDR3 spans 15 amino acids. The CDR3 region has the DNA TGTGCCAGCAGCCTCGATCGGGGGGACACAGATACGCAGTATTTT. Amino acids: CASSLDRGDTDTQYF. Based on the CDR3 plus reference TRBV13 and TRBJ2-3, the full variable domain is AAGVIQSPRHLIKEKRETATLKCYPIPRHDTVYWYQQGPGQDPQFLISFYEKMQSDKGSIPDRFSAQQFSDYHSELNMSSLELGDSALYFCASSLDRGDTDTQYFGPGTRLTVL.

The V call is TRBV6-6, the J call TRBJ1-4; possibly TRBD1 for D (6 bases). With 2 bases removed from V and 8 bases from J, the gap between germline ends came to 15 bases. Germline V lookup: CDR1 MNHNY, CDR2 SVGAGI (reference sequence). The CDR3 consists of 15 residues. In nucleotides, the CDR3 is TGTGCCAGCAGTTACCTCACAGGGCTCGACGAAAAACTGTTTTTT. Residues: CASSYLTGLDEKLFF.

This clone appeared a few times. V gene TRBV2 combines with J gene TRBJ2-7, with 8 bases aligning to TRBD1. J lost 1 base, V lost 8 bases, and 10 bases had no gene match. This CDR3 comprises 15 residues. Germline V CDR1 and CDR2: SNHLY, FYNNEI. DNA for the CDR3: TGTGCCAGCTCTTTTACCGGGACAGGATCCTACGAGCAGTACTTC. Translating gives CASSFTGTGSYEQYF.

This rearrangement joins TRBV5-1 to TRBJ1-3; no reliable D call. V lost 1 base and J 0 bases, leaving 8 bases between the germline ends. Germline loops: CDR1 SGHRS, CDR2 YFSETQ. CDR3 size: 15 residues. In nucleotides, the CDR3 is TGCGCCAGCAGCTTGACGGCTCGCTCTGGAAACACCATATATTTT. Protein sequence: CASSLTARSGNTIYF.

The chain uses TRBV11-3 and TRBJ1-5; tentative D call: TRBD1 (5 bases). This CDR3 has 15 amino acids. V lost 5 bases to trimming and J lost 6 bases, with 17 bases between them. CDR1 and CDR2 from the germline V gene are SGHNT and YENEEA. The CDR3 sequence is CASSPSAGVGQPQHF. In DNA form, the CDR3 reads TGTGCCAGCAGCCCGTCAGCGGGGGTAGGTCAGCCCCAGCATTTT. Based on the CDR3 plus reference TRBV11-3 and TRBJ1-5, the full variable domain is EAGVVQSPRYKIIEKKQPVAFWCNPISGHNTLYWYLQNLGQGPELLIRYENEEAVDDSQLPKDRFSAERLKGVDSTLKIQPAELGDSAVYLCASSPSAGVGQPQHFGDGTRLSIL.

This clone was counted many times. The genes are TRBV7-6 and TRBJ2-2; TRBD2 might be the D (5 bases). This CDR3 contains 18 residues. Per germline, CDR1 SGHVS and CDR2 FNYEAQ. V shed 1 base and J shed 3 bases, with 18 bases lying between them. CDR3 nucleotide sequence: TGTGCCAGCAGCTTAGTGATTCCCGGCGGAGCGGACACCGGGGAGCTGTTTTTT. Translation gives CASSLVIPGGADTGELFF.

V usage is TRBV27 and J usage is TRBJ2-7; no clear D. Trimming removed 3 bases from V and 1 base from J, with 13 bases in between. The CDR3 runs 15 residues. Germline CDR1 and CDR2: MNHEY and SMNVEV (reference sequence). CDR3 sequence reads: CASSFSHTRSYEQYF. CDR3 nucleotide sequence: TGTGCCAGCAGTTTTTCGCATACGAGGTCCTACGAGCAGTACTTC.

This chain links TRBV28 with TRBJ2-7, with a weak D call TRBD2 (5 bases). Germline V lookup: CDR1 MDHEN, CDR2 SYDVKM. The CDR3 length is 14 residues. The V end was cut by 7 bases, the J end by 2 bases, with 15 bases between. This CDR3 reads CASNFGGYPYEQYF. The CDR3 DNA reads TGTGCCAGCAATTTTGGAGGCTACCCCTACGAGCAGTACTTC.

This clone has only one observation. This rearrangement joins TRBV6-6 to TRBJ2-7; 11 positions agree with TRBD1. CDR1 is MNHNY, CDR2 SVGAGI, per germline (reference sequence). CDR3 length: 14 amino acids. V shed 6 bases, J shed 4 bases, and the junction held 5 bases outside the gene matches. CDR3 residues: CASRAGTGGYEQYF. CDR3 bases: TGTGCCAGCAGAGCCGGGACAGGGGGGTACGAGCAGTACTTC.

The genes are TRBV7-8 and TRBJ1-4; D is possibly TRBD1 (5 bases). Germline-derived CDR1 and CDR2 are SGHVS and FQNEAQ. The CDR3 consists of 14 residues. Trimming left V 3 bases short and J 2 bases short, with 7 bases between. The DNA of the CDR3 is TGTGCCAGCAGCTTCCGGGGGACTAATGAAAAACTGTTTTTT. Translation: CASSFRGTNEKLFF.

This sequence joins TRBV5-4 and TRBJ2-2; 8 nucleotides line up with TRBD2. Trimming took 2 bases from V and 6 from J; bases not matched to a gene: 6. CDR1 is SGHNT, CDR2 YYREEE, per germline (reference sequence). The CDR3 covers 15 residues. CDR3 in amino acids: CASSFGRALAGELFF. The CDR3 DNA follows: TGTGCCAGCAGCTTCGGGAGGGCCCTCGCCGGGGAGCTGTTTTTT. Full variable domain (missing parts from reference TRBV5-4 and TRBJ2-2): ETGVTQSPTHLIKTRGQQVTLRCSSQSGHNTVSWYQQALGQGPQFIFQYYREEENGRGNFPPRFSGLQFPNYSSELNVNALELDDSALYLCASSFGRALAGELFFGEGSRLTVL.

This clone was counted many times. The J gene is TRBJ2-7, the V gene TRBV5-1; no definite D call. Trimming left V 0 bases short and J 5 bases short, with 12 bases between. Germline CDR1 is SGHRS and CDR2 is YFSETQ. This CDR3 has 14 amino acids. The DNA for the CDR3 is TGCGCCAGCAGCTTGGAAGTCGGAACGAACGAGCAGTACTTC. As protein: CASSLEVGTNEQYF.

The chain couples TRBV28 to TRBJ2-5; 7 bases map to TRBD1. V lost 6 bases, J lost 4 bases, and 5 bases stayed unmatched. The CDR3 contains 13 residues. The germline V gene has CDR1 MDHEN and CDR2 SYDVKM. CDR3 protein: CASRKWDRETQYF. The CDR3 coding sequence is TGTGCCAGCAGAAAATGGGACAGAGAGACCCAGTACTTC.

The rearrangement links TRBV9 to TRBJ1-4, with TRBD1 matching 9 bases. J was trimmed by 7 bases and V by 0 bases; bases with no gene match: 4. CDR1 is SGDLS and CDR2 is YYNGEE in the germline V gene. The CDR3 is 15 residues long. The CDR3 DNA follows: TGTGCCAGCAGCGTAGACGCGGGACAGGGTGAAAAACTGTTTTTT. Protein sequence: CASSVDAGQGEKLFF. Drawing the rest from reference TRBV9 and TRBJ1-4, the complete variable domain is DSGVTQTPKHLITATGQRVTLRCSPRSGDLSVYWYQQSLDQGLQFLIQYYNGEERAKGNILERFSAQQFPDLHSELNLSSLELGDSALYFCASSVDAGQGEKLFFGSGTQLSVL.

The chain joins TRBV29-1 to TRBJ2-1; 10 bases are shared with TRBD1. This CDR3 is built from 14 residues. The germline CDR1 and CDR2 sequences are SQVTM and ANQGSEA. V shed 3 bases and J 7 bases; nucleotides not matched to a gene: 6. CDR3 nucleotides: TGCAGCGTTGACGGGACAGGGGTTATGAATGAGCAGTTCTTC. Translation gives CSVDGTGVMNEQFF.

V gene TRBV27 combines with J gene TRBJ2-7, with D possibly being TRBD1 (6 bases). Trimming left V 2 bases short and J 4 bases short, with 15 bases between. The germline CDR1 and CDR2 sequences are MNHEY and SMNVEV (reference sequence). CDR3 length equals 15 residues. The CDR3 region is CASSLPGTPIYEQYF. The CDR3 DNA sequence: TGTGCCAGCAGTTTACCGGGGACACCAATTTACGAGCAGTACTTC.

The gene calls are TRBV5-6 and TRBJ2-2, with 8 bases lining up with TRBD1. Per germline, CDR1 SGHDT and CDR2 YYEEEE. CDR3 size: 16 residues. With V trimmed by 2 bases and J by 5 bases, 8 bases remained unmatched. The CDR3 nucleotides are TGTGCCAGCAGCTTCTTACAGGGGGTGAGAACCGGGGAGCTGTTTTTT. It encodes CASSFLQGVRTGELFF.

This clone appeared once. The genes are TRBV18 and TRBJ2-1; D is undetermined. The ends were cut back, 5 bases at V and 6 bases at J, with 11 bases in the middle. This CDR3 region has 13 residues. Germline loops: CDR1 KGHSH, CDR2 LQKENI. In DNA form, the CDR3 reads TGTGCCAGCTCATCACTCCCGTCCAATGAGCAGTTCTTC. Its translation: CASSSLPSNEQFF.

V usage is TRBV7-3 and J usage is TRBJ2-3, with TRBD1 identical over 10 bases. The V segment lost 4 bases and the J segment 4 bases; nucleotides outside the gene matches: 8. Looked up from germline, CDR1 is SGHTA and CDR2 is FQGTGA. This CDR3 is 16 amino acids long. CDR3 bases: TGTGCCAGCAGCTACCGCCCGGGACAGGGGTCAGATACGCAGTATTTT. Translated, it gives CASSYRPGQGSDTQYF.

The chain is built from TRBV6-1 and TRBJ2-2, with D uncertain. The CDR3 consists of 13 residues. V lost 0 bases and J 7 bases, leaving 6 bases between the germline ends. The V gene's germline CDR1 is MNHNS and CDR2 SASEGT. In DNA form, the CDR3 reads TGTGCCAGCAGTGAAGCGCGAGTCGGGGAGCTGTTTTTT. Its protein product is CASSEARVGELFF.

The chain is built from TRBV5-1 and TRBJ2-1; D possibly corresponds to TRBD2 (7 bases). In germline, CDR1 is SGHRS, CDR2 YFSETQ. V was shortened by 3 bases and J by 8 bases, with 21 bases between the two germline ends. This CDR3 is built from 16 residues. CDR3 loop: CASSSPGGARNYEQFF. DNA of the CDR3: TGCGCCAGCAGCTCCCCTGGGGGGGCTAGAAATTATGAGCAGTTCTTC.

The chain uses TRBV18 and TRBJ2-3; weak D call: TRBD1 (6 bases). The germline V gene encodes CDR1 KGHSH and CDR2 LQKENI. CDR3 length: 15 residues. Trimming removed 2 bases from V and 4 bases from J, with 13 bases in between. The CDR3 nucleotides are TGTGCCAGCTCACCATTACACGGACAGCCAGATACGCAGTATTTT. Protein product: CASSPLHGQPDTQYF.

The chain combines TRBV28 with TRBJ2-2; D possibly corresponds to TRBD2 (6 bases). The germline CDR1 and CDR2 sequences are MDHEN and SYDVKM. The CDR3 sequence is 15 residues long. The V gene lost 2 bases and the J gene lost 6 bases, with 13 bases spanning the gap. CDR3 protein: CASSLGGIAAGELFF. CDR3 bases: TGTGCCAGCAGTTTAGGCGGGATTGCCGCCGGGGAGCTGTTTTTT.

The chain couples TRBV7-2 to TRBJ1-2; tentatively, D is TRBD1 (5 bases). Germline V lookup: CDR1 SGHTA, CDR2 FQGNSA. This CDR3 contains 15 residues. Trimming removed 7 bases from V and 3 bases from J, with 18 bases in between. CDR3: CASTHGDREDYGYTF. DNA of the CDR3: TGTGCCAGCACCCACGGGGACCGAGAGGACTATGGCTACACCTTC.

This clone was seen a few times. This chain uses TRBV6-5 with TRBJ2-5; D possibly matches TRBD1 or TRBD2 (5 bases each). Trimming removed 5 bases from V and 7 bases from J, with 17 bases in between. Germline CDR1 and CDR2: MNHEY and SVGAGI. CDR3 size: 14 residues. The DNA for the CDR3 is TGTGCCAGCAGTAAACCCGGGACGGTGGGGACCCAGTACTTC. The encoded protein is CASSKPGTVGTQYF.

In its sample, this clone was seen a few times. The chain joins TRBV7-3 to TRBJ2-1; 13 bases align to TRBD2. This CDR3 contains 17 residues. Trimming cost V 5 bases and J 6 bases; bases outside gene matches: 10. Germline loops: CDR1 SGHTA, CDR2 FQGTGA. CDR3 loop: CASSPFPTSGRSNEQFF. CDR3 nucleotide sequence: TGTGCCAGCAGCCCCTTCCCGACTAGCGGGAGGAGCAATGAGCAGTTCTTC.